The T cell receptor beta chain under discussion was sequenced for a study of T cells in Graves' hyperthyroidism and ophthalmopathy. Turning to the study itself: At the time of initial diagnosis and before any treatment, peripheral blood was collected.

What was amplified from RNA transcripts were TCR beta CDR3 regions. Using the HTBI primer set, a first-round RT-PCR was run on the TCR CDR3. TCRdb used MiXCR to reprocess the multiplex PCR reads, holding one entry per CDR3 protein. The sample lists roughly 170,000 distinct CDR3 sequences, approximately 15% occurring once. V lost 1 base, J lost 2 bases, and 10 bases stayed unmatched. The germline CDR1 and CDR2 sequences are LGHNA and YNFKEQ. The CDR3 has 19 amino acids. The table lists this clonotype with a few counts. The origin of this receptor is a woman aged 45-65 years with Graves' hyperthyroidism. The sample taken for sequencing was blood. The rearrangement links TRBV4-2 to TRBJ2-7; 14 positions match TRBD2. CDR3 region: CASSQGASGTSGGAYEQYF. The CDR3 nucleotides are TGTGCCAGCAGCCAAGGAGCCTCCGGGACTAGCGGGGGAGCCTACGAGCAGTACTTC.